Listed here are 13 T cell receptor beta chains from one sample, sequenced in a study of blood T cell repertoires in COVID-19. Libraries were prepared by immunoSEQ multiplex PCR; TCRdb keeps only in-frame clonotypes and omits some of them. There are under 200,000 clones in the sample; over 75% occur only once, and roughly 5% lies in the top ten. Input material: PBMCs or T cells enriched from blood (not recorded which). These TCRs come from a woman aged 35 to 49 with acute COVID-19.

This chain connects TRBV6-5 to TRBJ2-7; 10 bases fit TRBD2. CDR3 size: 15 residues. CDR1 is MNHEY, CDR2 SVGAGI, per germline. Trimming at V came to 7 bases and at J to 0 bases, leaving 6 bases not matched to a gene. The CDR3 region has the DNA TGTGCCAGCACCGAAACTAGCGGGGACTCCTACGAGCAGTACTTC. This gives the protein CASTETSGDSYEQYF.

The chain carries TRBV6-1 and TRBJ1-2; 7 nucleotides match TRBD1. CDR1 is MNHNS, CDR2 SASEGT, per germline. The CDR3 is made up of 16 amino acids. The V segment lost 1 base and the J segment 3 bases; nucleotides outside the gene matches: 8. The CDR3 loop reads CASSEGRGQKDYGYTF. The DNA of the CDR3 is TGTGCCAGCAGTGAAGGGAGGGGGCAAAAGGACTATGGCTACACCTTC.

The rearrangement joins TRBV6-5 to TRBJ1-2; a possible D gene is TRBD1 (6 bases). The CDR3 contains 13 residues. Germline V gene lookup returns CDR1 MNHEY and CDR2 SVGAGI. The V end was cut by 6 bases, the J end by 3 bases, with 11 bases between. The chain's CDR3 is CASSIRTDYGYTF. The CDR3 bases are TGTGCCAGCAGCATTAGGACAGACTATGGCTACACCTTC.

This chain joins TRBV11-2 and TRBJ2-2, with D perhaps TRBD2 (5 bases). This CDR3 is 19 amino acids long. Per the germline V gene, CDR1 is SGHAT and CDR2 is FQNNGV. Trimming took 3 bases from V and 1 from J, leaving 21 bases between them. The CDR3 sequence: CASSFFKIRGGQNTGELFF. The CDR3 region has the DNA TGTGCCAGCAGCTTCTTTAAGATTCGTGGCGGGCAGAACACCGGGGAGCTGTTTTTT.

The CDR3 spells CASSEVASNRNTGELFF. In nucleotides, the CDR3 is TGTGCCAGCAGTGAAGTCGCGAGTAACAGAAACACCGGGGAGCTGTTTTTT. The rearrangement uses TRBV6-1 and TRBJ2-2; the D is unclear. V lost 1 base and J 2 bases, leaving 14 bases between the germline ends. The CDR3 is 17 residues long. Germline V CDR1 and CDR2: MNHNS, SASEGT.

The V and J genes are TRBV20-1 and TRBJ1-5, with D maybe TRBD1 (5 bases). This CDR3 has 11 residues. Per the germline V gene, CDR1 is DFQATT and CDR2 is SNEGSKA (reference sequence). Deletions cut 5 bases from V and 9 bases from J, with 11 bases between. CDR3 region: CSAGGERPQHF. The CDR3 nucleotides are TGCAGTGCTGGGGGGGAACGGCCCCAGCATTTT.

This rearrangement joins TRBV27 to TRBJ2-2; D possibly corresponds to TRBD1 (5 bases). The CDR3 extends over 16 amino acids. Germline CDR1 reads MNHEY; CDR2 reads SMNVEV (reference sequence). Trimming took off 1 base at V and 0 bases at J, with 9 bases between the two ends. The CDR3 sequence is CASSLLVRANTGELFF. CDR3 bases: TGTGCCAGCAGTTTATTGGTCAGGGCGAACACCGGGGAGCTGTTTTTT.

The J gene is TRBJ2-1, the V gene TRBV11-2; 13 bases align to TRBD2. The ends lost 5 bases at V and 7 bases at J; junction bases unmatched: 11. This CDR3 comprises 17 residues. Germline V gives CDR1 SGHAT, CDR2 FQNNGV. CDR3 protein: CASSTPRGLAGRNEQFF. The CDR3 DNA is TGTGCCAGCAGCACCCCGAGGGGACTAGCGGGAAGGAATGAGCAGTTCTTC. Using reference TRBV11-2 and TRBJ2-1 for the parts outside the CDR3, the full variable domain is EAGVAQSPRYKIIEKRQSVAFWCNPISGHATLYWYQQILGQGPKLLIQFQNNGVVDDSQLPKDRFSAERLKGVDSTLKIQPAKLEDSAVYLCASSTPRGLAGRNEQFFGPGTRLTVL.

This clone was seen just once. The gene calls are TRBV27 and TRBJ2-1; D is unclear. Looked up from germline, CDR1 is MNHEY and CDR2 is SMNVEV (reference sequence). V was cut by 3 bases and J by 2 bases, with 8 bases left in between. CDR3 size: 14 residues. For the CDR3, the DNA is TGTGCCAGCAGTTTCGGTGGGCCCTACAATGAGCAGTTCTTC. It codes for CASSFGGPYNEQFF.

V usage is TRBV5-6 and J usage is TRBJ2-2; D remains unclear. The CDR3 runs to 15 residues. Germline loops: CDR1 SGHDT, CDR2 YYEEEE. V was pared by 4 bases and J by 5 bases, with 15 bases between. In DNA form, the CDR3 reads TGTGCCAGCAGCCCTCCGGAGTCGAGAACCGGGGAGCTGTTTTTT. This translates into CASSPPESRTGELFF.

CDR3 amino acids: CASSYSPGAGRLGYTF. For the CDR3, the DNA is TGTGCCAGCAGTTACTCTCCAGGGGCAGGGCGATTGGGCTACACCTTC. The V call is TRBV6-6, the J call TRBJ1-2, with D tentatively TRBD1 (6 bases). Germline loops: CDR1 MNHNY, CDR2 SVGAGI (reference sequence). This CDR3 has 16 amino acids. Trimming shortened V by 0 bases and J by 8 bases, and 19 bases separated the two germline ends.

CDR3 nucleotides: TGTGCCAGCATGGTGAAGGGCCCGGGACTAGCGGCCTACAATGAGCAGTTCTTC. Protein sequence: CASMVKGPGLAAYNEQFF. The chain is built from TRBV27 and TRBJ2-1, with 11 bases identical to TRBD2. The ends lost 7 bases at V and 2 bases at J; junction bases unmatched: 13. The germline V gene encodes CDR1 MNHEY and CDR2 SMNVEV (reference sequence). The CDR3 is 18 residues long.

The chain combines TRBV24-1 with TRBJ2-7, with 9 bases aligning to TRBD2. Per the germline V gene, CDR1 is KGHDR and CDR2 is SFDVKD. J lost 2 bases, V lost 4 bases, and 8 bases had no gene match. This CDR3 is 16 amino acids long. The DNA of the CDR3 is TGTGCCACCAGTGACCAGACTAGCGGAAATACCTACGAGCAGTACTTC. This gives the protein CATSDQTSGNTYEQYF.